This T cell receptor beta chain is drawn from a study of blood T cell repertoires in COVID-19. The wider study: Some COVID-19 samples were acute and others convalescent; all came from the United States, Italy and Spain. The analysed material was cDNA or gDNA that came from T cells, B-cell-depleted T cells, or PBMCs.

Per the original data handling: Estimation of nucleated cell counts was performed using reference gene primer amplification. Libraries were prepared by immunoSEQ multiplex PCR; TCRdb keeps only in-frame clonotypes and omits some of them. The V and J calls and clone size were taken over from that table, and D and trimming were inferred from the DNA. The table has about 150,000 clones, 65% to 80% seen once. Trimming cost V 5 bases and J 1 base, with 18 bases left between them. The CDR3 is made up of 17 amino acids. Germline V CDR1 and CDR2: SGHVS, FNYEAQ. The chain links TRBV7-6 to TRBJ1-5; the D gene is possibly TRBD1 (5 bases). The clonotype originates from a man between 60 and 75 years old with acute or convalescent COVID-19. The specimen sequenced was peripheral blood. Here the CDR3 DNA reads TGTGCCAGCAGCGCCGCGGCAGGGAGGTACAGCAATCAGCCCCAGCATTTT. This sequence encodes CASSAAAGRYSNQPQHF.